Shown below are 27 T cell receptor beta chains from a single sample sequenced in a study of CD8 T cells in ankylosing spondylitis. MiXCR was run by TCRdb on the 5' RACE reads, yielding one entry per CDR3 protein. The data hold 300,000 to 400,000 distinct CDR3 sequences, with 20% to 25% observed a single time. Sequencing input: blood, either unsorted or a sorted T cell fraction (not recorded which). The receptor set was obtained from a male donor with ankylosing spondylitis or in good health (not recorded which).

The rearrangement links TRBV12-3 or TRBV12-4 to TRBJ2-7; TRBD1 is a possible D gene (6 bases). Deletions cut 4 bases from V and 3 bases from J, with 19 bases between. CDR3 length: 16 residues. CDR3 sequence: CASSSLYLAGDYEQYF. The CDR3 coding sequence is TGTGCCAGCAGTTCTTTGTATCTGGCAGGGGACTACGAGCAGTACTTC.

The rearrangement links TRBV12-3 or TRBV12-4 to TRBJ1-5; the D gene is possibly TRBD1 (5 bases). This CDR3 is built from 14 residues. V was pared by 4 bases and J by 4 bases, with 11 bases between. The CDR3 sequence is CASSSGLLNQPQHF. DNA of the CDR3: TGTGCCAGCAGTTCGGGACTCTTGAATCAGCCCCAGCATTTT.

The chain uses TRBV5-6 and TRBJ2-7, with no clear D. Germline V gene data show CDR1 as SGHDT and CDR2 as YYEEEE. Deletions cut 1 base from V and 7 bases from J, with 15 bases between. The CDR3 loop spans 14 amino acids. CDR3 coding DNA: TGTGCCAGCAGCTTGACATTAGCTGGAAGGGAGCAGTACTTC. Its protein product is CASSLTLAGREQYF.

V gene TRBV4-1 combines with J gene TRBJ2-1; 8 bases match TRBD2. V dropped 2 bases and J dropped 4; count of bases not matched to a gene: 10. The CDR3 extends over 17 amino acids. The germline gives CDR1 MGHRA, CDR2 YSYEKL. CDR3: CASSQSYAGGLYNEQFF. CDR3 bases: TGCGCCAGCAGCCAAAGCTATGCGGGGGGCCTGTACAATGAGCAGTTCTTC.

This rearrangement joins TRBV13 to TRBJ2-7; perhaps TRBD1 as D (6 bases). Per the germline V gene, CDR1 is PRHDT and CDR2 is FYEKMQ (reference sequence). Trimming removed 5 bases at V and 5 bases at J, with 16 bases between. The CDR3 has 14 amino acids. The CDR3 DNA reads TGTGCCAGCAGCCTCCGACAGGTGCGGGACGAGCAGTACTTC. Translated, it gives CASSLRQVRDEQYF.

This clonotype was observed at least ten times. V usage is TRBV12-3 or TRBV12-4 and J usage is TRBJ1-2; a weak D match, TRBD1 (5 bases). Trimming removed 6 bases at V and 8 bases at J, with 22 bases between. CDR3 length equals 15 residues. CDR3 sequence (DNA): TGTGCCAGCAGCCTCGGGGCTGAGTGGGATAGGGGCTACACCTTC. Translation: CASSLGAEWDRGYTF.

Regarding this clonotype: A junction boundary mismatches the germline segment, possibly from a read error. The chain has TRBV12-3 or TRBV12-4 and TRBJ2-5; 7 nucleotides agree with TRBD2. This CDR3 is 13 amino acids long. The DNA of the CDR3 is TGTACCAGCAGCCCCGGGGGAGGGGAGACCCAGTACTTC. This translates into CTSSPGGGETQYF.

The rearrangement links TRBV10-2 to TRBJ2-7; 14 positions match TRBD2. The trim removed 4 bases at V and 4 bases at J, leaving 9 bases unmatched. This CDR3 region has 17 residues. Germline CDR1 WSHSY, CDR2 SAAADI. The CDR3 DNA is TGCGCCAGCAGTGTAAGGACTAGCGGGGGGCAAGCTTACGAGCAGTACTTC. It specifies CASSVRTSGGQAYEQYF.

This sequence joins TRBV29-1 and TRBJ2-2; D is possibly TRBD2 (6 bases). CDR3 length: 12 amino acids. Germline CDR1 and CDR2: SQVTM and ANQGSEA. Trimming stripped 4 bases from V and 15 bases from J, with 18 bases between. CDR3: CSVATTQGRMFF. CDR3 nucleotides: TGCAGCGTTGCCACAACACAAGGGAGGATGTTTTTT.

The table lists this clonotype with a few counts. V gene TRBV12-3 or TRBV12-4 combines with J gene TRBJ1-2; no definite D call. This CDR3 spans 15 amino acids. Trimming left V 4 bases short and J 4 bases short, with 16 bases between. The DNA for the CDR3 is TGTGCCAGCAGTTCGGAAGGGTGGTCGCCCTATGGCTACACCTTC. Translation: CASSSEGWSPYGYTF.

This chain connects TRBV20-1 to TRBJ2-7, with 9 bases identical to TRBD1. The CDR3 spans 11 residues. Germline-derived CDR1 and CDR2 are DFQATT and SNEGSKA (reference sequence). The junction had 2 bases not matched to a gene; V was cut back by 2 bases and J by 9 bases. CDR3 in DNA: TGCAGTGCTAGAACAGGGGGCGTGCAGTACTTC. Translation gives CSARTGGVQYF.

The chain recombines TRBV6-1 with TRBJ2-3; 7 nucleotides agree with TRBD2. There are 17 residues in the CDR3. Losses at the gene ends were 7 bases for V and 2 bases for J; bases not matched to a gene: 15. The germline gives CDR1 MNHNS, CDR2 SASEGT. For the CDR3, the DNA is TGTGCCAGCACCCTGACTGTCCGGGACTATGCCACAGATACGCAGTATTTT. This encodes CASTLTVRDYATDTQYF.

This clonotype was seen only a few times. This chain links TRBV12-3 or TRBV12-4 with TRBJ1-1; possible D gene TRBD1, 5 bases. Trimming pared 2 bases from V and 5 bases from J, leaving 15 bases between. The CDR3 consists of 15 residues. CDR3 nucleotide sequence: TGTGCCAGCAGTTTATCGGGGGAAGGGGCGACTGAAGCTTTCTTT. It specifies CASSLSGEGATEAFF.

In nucleotides, the CDR3 is TGTGCCAGCAGCTTAGCGGAAGCGGGCCAAGAGACCCAGTACTTC. Residues: CASSLAEAGQETQYF. The genes are TRBV7-9 and TRBJ2-5, with D perhaps matching TRBD2 (6 bases). The CDR3 runs 15 residues. Germline V lookup: CDR1 SEHNR, CDR2 FQNEAQ (reference sequence). The V and J ends lost 0 bases and 1 base respectively, with 9 bases between them.

The V call is TRBV7-2, the J call TRBJ2-1; 11 bases fit TRBD2. Losses at the gene ends were 5 bases for V and 8 bases for J; bases not matched to a gene: 11. The CDR3 spans 16 residues. The V gene's germline CDR1 is SGHTA and CDR2 FQGNSA. CDR3 DNA sequence: TGTGCCAGCAGCCAATCCGTAGCGGGGGGGGTTGATGAGCAGTTCTTC. Protein product: CASSQSVAGGVDEQFF.

The chain uses TRBV11-1 and TRBJ2-2, with 15 bases fitting TRBD2. In germline, CDR1 is SGHAT, CDR2 FQDESV (reference sequence). J lost 7 bases, V lost 4 bases, and 1 base had no gene match. There are 15 residues in the CDR3. CDR3 sequence reads: CASSWTSGGDGELFF. DNA of the CDR3: TGTGCCAGCAGCTGGACTAGCGGGGGGGACGGGGAGCTGTTTTTT.

This clonotype has more than one count but fewer than ten. This chain joins TRBV3-1 and TRBJ2-3, with 10 bases lining up with TRBD1. V lost 1 base and J lost 4; bases outside the gene matches: 8. CDR1 is LGHDT and CDR2 is YNNKEL in the germline V gene (reference sequence). The CDR3 has 17 amino acids. CDR3 DNA: TGTGCCAGCAGCCAAGTTATTGGGACAGGGGATCCAGATACGCAGTATTTT. Translation gives CASSQVIGTGDPDTQYF.

A few counts support this clonotype. The chain carries TRBV5-6 and TRBJ2-7, with 11 bases aligning to TRBD2. The CDR3 is 16 amino acids. Per germline, CDR1 SGHDT and CDR2 YYEEEE. The trim removed 4 bases at V and 4 bases at J, leaving 10 bases unmatched. DNA for the CDR3: TGTGCCAGCAGCGACACAAGACTAGCGGGGTTGTACGAGCAGTACTTC. Amino acids: CASSDTRLAGLYEQYF.

This chain joins TRBV12-3 or TRBV12-4 and TRBJ2-3; D call uncertain. This CDR3 is built from 13 residues. Trimming stripped 7 bases from V and 2 bases from J, with 10 bases between. The CDR3 bases are TGTGCCAGCAATCCAGCCCCCACAGATACGCAGTATTTT. It codes for CASNPAPTDTQYF.

DNA for the CDR3: TGTGCCAGCAGCACGGACCGGAATCAGCCCCAGCATTTT. It translates to CASSTDRNQPQHF. V gene TRBV7-9 combines with J gene TRBJ1-5; D unclear. The germline V and J ends were trimmed by 5 bases and 4 bases, with 9 bases remaining between them. The CDR3 totals 13 residues. Germline assignment: CDR1 SEHNR and CDR2 FQNEAQ (reference sequence).

The genes are TRBV7-9 and TRBJ1-1; weak D call: TRBD1 (5 bases). Germline CDR1 SEHNR, CDR2 FQNEAQ (reference sequence). The CDR3 extends over 16 amino acids. V lost 5 bases and J 1 base, leaving 17 bases between the germline ends. This CDR3 reads CASSPPPGRTNTEAFF. The CDR3 coding sequence is TGTGCCAGCAGCCCCCCCCCGGGGCGGACGAACACTGAAGCTTTCTTT.

This clonotype was seen a single time. The chain recombines TRBV28 with TRBJ2-1; D is unresolved. The length of the CDR3 is 16 residues. The V gene lost 3 bases and the J gene lost 0 bases, with 12 bases spanning the gap. Germline-derived CDR1 and CDR2 are MDHEN and SYDVKM. The CDR3 sequence: CASSFTSNLSYNEQFF. The CDR3 DNA reads as TGTGCCAGCAGTTTCACTTCAAACCTCTCCTACAATGAGCAGTTCTTC.

The V and J genes are TRBV12-3 or TRBV12-4 and TRBJ2-2; 10 bases align to TRBD2. V lost 3 bases, J lost 6 bases, and 10 bases stayed unmatched. The CDR3 runs to 17 residues. CDR3 sequence: CASSFPQRGGSAGELFF. CDR3 nucleotides: TGTGCCAGCAGTTTCCCCCAGCGGGGGGGCTCCGCCGGGGAGCTGTTTTTT.

This clonotype appeared a few times. The genes are TRBV12-3 or TRBV12-4 and TRBJ2-1; D might be TRBD2 (5 bases). The ends were cut back, 3 bases at V and 1 base at J, with 10 bases in the middle. The CDR3 has 15 residues. The CDR3: CASSFVGVSYNEQFF. CDR3 DNA sequence: TGTGCCAGCAGTTTCGTCGGGGTTTCCTACAATGAGCAGTTCTTC.

This chain joins TRBV20-1 and TRBJ2-7, with D tentatively TRBD1 (6 bases). The ends were cut back, 4 bases at V and 3 bases at J, with 13 bases in the middle. This CDR3 region has 13 residues. The V gene's germline CDR1 is DFQATT and CDR2 SNEGSKA (reference sequence). CDR3 loop: CSANLDSIYEQYF. CDR3 bases: TGCAGTGCTAATCTGGACAGCATCTACGAGCAGTACTTC.

The V and J genes are TRBV4-1 and TRBJ2-7, with D tentatively TRBD2 (5 bases). Trimming removed 3 bases at V and 5 bases at J, with 11 bases between. This CDR3 is 13 amino acids long. Germline V CDR1 and CDR2: MGHRA, YSYEKL. The CDR3 DNA reads as TGCGCCAGCAGCCACACTCGGGGAGACGAGCAGTACTTC. As protein: CASSHTRGDEQYF.

This chain joins TRBV6-5 and TRBJ2-7; a possible D gene is TRBD1 (5 bases). The length of the CDR3 is 12 residues. Trimming stripped 7 bases from V and 5 bases from J, with 12 bases between. CDR1 MNHEY and CDR2 SVGAGI come from the germline V gene. CDR3 bases: TGTGCCAGCAAGGGGTCAGGGAACGAGCAGTACTTC. Protein product: CASKGSGNEQYF.